This note documents a single T cell receptor beta chain sequence. Its antigen is unidentified. V was pared by 8 bases and J by 6 bases, with 23 bases between. The CDR3 covers 15 residues. The germline CDR1 and CDR2 sequences are SGHNT and YYREEE (reference sequence). The sample belongs to a study of Ad26.COV2.S vaccination and SARS-CoV-2 variants. Regarding the study as a whole: Total responses of T cells may have been underestimated by the analyses of TCR breadth and depth.

Profiling relied on immunoSEQ multiplex PCR, and the TCRdb table lists in-frame clones only, not all of them. The profile shows a few hundred thousand clones, roughly 90% of them singletons. The treatment denotes: 15 to 20 received Ad26.COV2.S at low or high dose, single or two shots; about five received placebo; per-sample allocation not given. Collection of samples fell on day 63 after the first vaccine or placebo injection. The chain recombines TRBV5-4 with TRBJ1-2, with D hard to call. The TCR comes from a person between 18 and 65 years old who received the Ad26.COV2.S COVID-19 vaccine or a placebo. Specimen: peripheral blood, collected in a trial of Ad26.COV2.S vaccine versus placebo. CDR3 in DNA: TGTGCCAGTCCTCCTGAACGGGTAGACTGCAATGGCTACACCTTC. It encodes CASPPERVDCNGYTF.